Sequencing of this T cell receptor (beta chain) was carried out in a study of naive and memory T cell subsets. Study-wide results and limits: Naive repertoires, especially CD8, held a few larger clonotypes, possibly memory cells re-expressing CD45RA.

Germline CDR1 SGHDN, CDR2 FVKESK. The CDR3 is 14 amino acids. V dropped 0 bases and J dropped 6 bases, with 11 bases sitting between them. This clonotype was detected only a few times. The antigen is undetermined. Both TRBC1 and TRBC2 were covered by a beta constant-region primer of two equimolar oligonucleotides. The ligated cDNA underwent four PCR rounds using SP2 and nested alpha and beta constant-region primers. TCRdb re-derived calls from the UMI-ligation and nested PCR reads in MiXCR, one entry per CDR3 protein. The sample contains roughly 97,000 distinct CDR3 sequences, about 15% of which appear only once. CMV status came from CD4+ IFNgamma after overnight CMV lysate stimulation.

This sequence joins TRBV14 and TRBJ1-1, with D tentatively TRBD1 (5 bases). The sequence came from a human donor in good health. The sample was naive CD8+ T cells from blood. CDR3 coding DNA: TGTGCCAGCAGCCAAGAATTGCGGGGGGCTGAAGCTTTCTTT. This encodes CASSQELRGAEAFF.